This is a list of T cell receptor beta chains from one sample in a study of blood T cell repertoires in COVID-19. The protocol was immunoSEQ multiplex PCR, while the TCRdb copy is restricted to in-frame clones and leaves out a portion. The table includes 150,000 to 200,000 clones, roughly 87% detected once. Sequencing used PBMCs or T cells enriched from blood (not recorded which). The source is a human donor with acute COVID-19. The donor label of this sample is uncertain. Each CDR3 is given with its conserved first and last residue. The D gene is left open where the match is weak. The size of a clone is reported for some rows only, either as once, few or many, or as a class for expanded clones.

D gene: -; J gene: TRBJ1-2; clone size: -; V gene: TRBV9; CDR3 DNA: TGTGCCAGCAGCGACGGGGGGGACTATGGCTACACCTTC; CDR3 protein: CASSDGGDYGYTF
D gene: TRBD2; J gene: TRBJ2-3; clone size: -; V gene: TRBV5-8; CDR3 DNA: TGTGCCAGCAGCTTGTTACTAGCGGGGGCAGGAGATACGCAGTATTTT; CDR3 protein: CASSLLLAGAGDTQYF
D gene: -; J gene: TRBJ2-1; clone size: -; V gene: TRBV19; CDR3 DNA: TGTGCCAGTAGTACACAGAACAATGAGCAGTTCTTC; CDR3 protein: CASSTQNNEQFF
D gene: -; J gene: TRBJ1-2; clone size: -; V gene: TRBV29-1; CDR3 DNA: TGCAGCGTTGAAGTTGGCGGCTACACCTTC; CDR3 protein: CSVEVGGYTF
D gene: -; J gene: TRBJ1-1; clone size: -; V gene: TRBV2; CDR3 DNA: TGTGCCAGCAGGGCAAACAGGGAAAACACTGAAGCTTTCTTT; CDR3 protein: CASRANRENTEAFF
D gene: TRBD1; J gene: TRBJ2-4; clone size: -; V gene: TRBV10-3; CDR3 DNA: TGTGCCATCGCAGATTGGGACAGGGGCGGCCTAATGGACTTC; CDR3 protein: CAIADWDRGGLMDF
D gene: -; J gene: TRBJ1-3; clone size: -; V gene: TRBV7-5; CDR3 DNA: TGTGCCAGAAGCCAAACAGGGCTATCTGCCGGAAACACCATATATTTT; CDR3 protein: CARSQTGLSAGNTIYF
D gene: -; J gene: TRBJ1-2; clone size: once; V gene: TRBV18; CDR3 DNA: TGTGCCAGCTCTCCTTTACAGGGTGACGGCTACACCTTC; CDR3 protein: CASSPLQGDGYTF
D gene: -; J gene: TRBJ1-6; clone size: -; V gene: TRBV9; CDR3 DNA: TGTGCCAGCAGCGTTGGGCTGTCCTATAATTCACCCCTCCACTTT; CDR3 protein: CASSVGLSYNSPLHF
D gene: -; J gene: TRBJ1-1; clone size: -; V gene: TRBV6-5; CDR3 DNA: TGTGCCACCACCAGGGGGAACACTGAAGCTTTCTTT; CDR3 protein: CATTRGNTEAFF
D gene: -; J gene: TRBJ1-1; clone size: -; V gene: TRBV7-9; CDR3 DNA: TGTGCCAGCAGCTTTCAGGGGAGAAACACTGAAGCTTTCTTT; CDR3 protein: CASSFQGRNTEAFF
D gene: TRBD2; J gene: TRBJ2-7; clone size: once; V gene: TRBV5-4; CDR3 DNA: TGTGCCAGCAGCCGGGCCGGGGGGACGATATCCTACGAGCAGTACTTC; CDR3 protein: CASSRAGGTISYEQYF
D gene: -; J gene: TRBJ1-2; clone size: -; V gene: TRBV2; CDR3 DNA: TGTGCCAGCAGGCCGGGGTCCGACTATGGCTACACCTTC; CDR3 protein: CASRPGSDYGYTF
D gene: -; J gene: TRBJ2-3; clone size: -; V gene: TRBV7-6; CDR3 DNA: TGTGCCAGCAGCTTCCTCCAGGACACAGATACGCAGTATTTT; CDR3 protein: CASSFLQDTDTQYF
D gene: TRBD2; J gene: TRBJ2-5; clone size: -; V gene: TRBV4-1; CDR3 DNA: TGCGCAAGCAGGTCTAGCGGGGGACCTCAAGAGACCCAGTACTTC; CDR3 protein: CASRSSGGPQETQYF
D gene: TRBD1; J gene: TRBJ1-6; clone size: -; V gene: TRBV20-1; CDR3 DNA: TGCAGTGCTAGTGATTACCACAGGGGGGTAGGTTCACCCCTCCACTTT; CDR3 protein: CSASDYHRGVGSPLHF
D gene: -; J gene: TRBJ1-3; clone size: -; V gene: TRBV9; CDR3 DNA: TGTGCCAGCAGCACGGGACACACGAACTCTGGAAACACCATATATTTT; CDR3 protein: CASSTGHTNSGNTIYF
D gene: -; J gene: TRBJ2-2; clone size: few; V gene: TRBV24-1; CDR3 DNA: TGTGCCACCAGTGATTTTAATGGCAGGGAGCTGTTTTTT; CDR3 protein: CATSDFNGRELFF
D gene: TRBD1; J gene: TRBJ1-4; clone size: once; V gene: TRBV5-1; CDR3 DNA: TGCGCCAGCAGCTTGAACGGACAGGGTGGACTGTTTTTT; CDR3 protein: CASSLNGQGGLFF
D gene: -; J gene: TRBJ2-5; clone size: -; V gene: TRBV7-7; CDR3 DNA: TGTGCCAGCAGCTTAGGCGGGTACCAAGAGACCCAGTACTTC; CDR3 protein: CASSLGGYQETQYF
D gene: TRBD1; J gene: TRBJ2-3; clone size: -; V gene: TRBV5-1; CDR3 DNA: TGCGCCAGCAGCATCGGGACAGGCCTATCGAAGCAGTATTTT; CDR3 protein: CASSIGTGLSKQYF
D gene: TRBD1; J gene: TRBJ1-1; clone size: -; V gene: TRBV7-2; CDR3 DNA: TGTGCCAGCAGTCTCAGACCGGGACAGAAGACGAACACTGAAGCTTTCTTT; CDR3 protein: CASSLRPGQKTNTEAFF
D gene: -; J gene: TRBJ1-2; clone size: few; V gene: TRBV5-1; CDR3 DNA: TGCGCCAGCAGCGTTGACAGTGACTATGGCTACACCTTC; CDR3 protein: CASSVDSDYGYTF
D gene: -; J gene: TRBJ1-2; clone size: once; V gene: TRBV6-2/TRBV6-3; CDR3 DNA: TGTGCCAGCAGTCGACCACCGGGACAAAGCTATGGCTACACCTTC; CDR3 protein: CASSRPPGQSYGYTF
D gene: -; J gene: TRBJ1-4; clone size: -; V gene: TRBV29-1; CDR3 DNA: TGCAGCGCGCAGGGATTAGTTGCAACTAATGAAAAACTGTTTTTT; CDR3 protein: CSAQGLVATNEKLFF
D gene: -; J gene: TRBJ1-2; clone size: -; V gene: TRBV6-2/TRBV6-3; CDR3 DNA: TGTGCCAGCAGTCCAACACAGGACGGGAGTTGGGGCTACACCTTC; CDR3 protein: CASSPTQDGSWGYTF
D gene: -; J gene: TRBJ2-2; clone size: -; V gene: TRBV27; CDR3 DNA: TGTGCCAGCAGTTCTGGCCTATGGGGAGCCACCGGGGAGCTGTTTTTT; CDR3 protein: CASSSGLWGATGELFF
D gene: TRBD1; J gene: TRBJ1-2; clone size: -; V gene: TRBV6-5; CDR3 DNA: TGTGCCAGCAGTTACTCGCTGCGACAGGGGGGAAAGCGGTACACCTTC; CDR3 protein: CASSYSLRQGGKRYTF